One sample yielded the 19 T cell receptor beta chains listed below, sequenced in a study of monozygotic twins with inflammatory bowel disease. Each CDR3 protein gets one entry in TCRdb, which reprocessed the 5' RACE reads and gives no DNA. This sample contains around 370,000 distinct CDR3 sequences. The sample consisted of blood. The receptors derive from a human donor with ulcerative colitis or Crohn's disease, or a healthy co-twin of an affected twin (not recorded which).

The rearrangement joins TRBV29-1 to TRBJ1-5; TCRdb designates TRBD1, a call that cannot be tested without DNA. The CDR3 covers 12 residues. CDR1 is SQVTM and CDR2 is ANQGSEA in the germline V gene. CDR3 protein: CSAADSYQPQHF.

The V call is TRBV4-3, the J call TRBJ1-5. In germline, CDR1 is LGHNA, CDR2 YSLEER. This CDR3 region has 13 residues. CDR3 residues: CASSQDPHQPQHF.

The gene calls are TRBV5-1 and TRBJ2-3; no DNA is available, so the TRBD2 call from TCRdb remains unchecked. CDR1 and CDR2 from the germline V gene are SGHRS and YFSETQ. The CDR3 has 14 amino acids. CDR3 protein: CASKERGGLDTQYF.

The chain recombines TRBV3-1 with TRBJ2-1. In germline, CDR1 is LGHDT, CDR2 YNNKEL (reference sequence). The CDR3 contains 13 residues. The CDR3: CASSSLTLNEQFF.

V and J are TRBV4-1 and TRBJ2-4. The germline gives CDR1 MGHRA, CDR2 YSYEKL. The CDR3 sequence is 15 residues long. The CDR3 spells CASSQEGAAKNIQYF.

The rearrangement joins TRBV6-5 to TRBJ2-5; absent DNA, TCRdb's TRBD1 call cannot be checked. Germline-derived CDR1 and CDR2 are MNHEY and SVGAGI. The CDR3 consists of 17 residues. CDR3 sequence: CASSYPSSGGAGETQYF.

V usage is TRBV3-1 and J usage is TRBJ2-3; without DNA, the TCRdb call of TRBD2 cannot be checked. The germline V gene has CDR1 LGHDT and CDR2 YNNKEL (reference sequence). The CDR3 covers 18 residues. CDR3 sequence: CASSQGSLSRGVSDTQYF.

The chain joins TRBV18 to TRBJ1-5. The CDR3 is made up of 13 amino acids. CDR1 and CDR2 (germline): KGHSH, LQKENI. CDR3 loop: CASSPVQDQPQHF.

The V call is TRBV20-1, the J call TRBJ2-5; lacking DNA, the TRBD1 call made by TCRdb goes unchecked. In germline, CDR1 is DFQATT, CDR2 SNEGSKA (reference sequence). CDR3 length equals 14 residues. CDR3: CSARHPLLGETQYF.

The gene calls are TRBV5-6 and TRBJ2-7; the D gene TCRdb calls, TRBD1, cannot be checked with no DNA. Looked up from germline, CDR1 is SGHDT and CDR2 is YYEEEE. This CDR3 is built from 17 residues. The CDR3 loop reads CASSARGSLLHGGEQYF.

The chain combines TRBV3-1 with TRBJ2-1; the D call from TCRdb, TRBD2, cannot be confirmed without DNA. CDR1 and CDR2 from the germline V gene are LGHDT and YNNKEL (reference sequence). This CDR3 contains 18 residues. CDR3 sequence: CASSPPGLAGGLRDEQFF.

The rearrangement uses TRBV21-1 and TRBJ2-1; TCRdb indicates TRBD1, and absent DNA this call remains unverified. TRBV21-1 is deemed a pseudogene. The CDR3 sequence is 12 residues long. This CDR3 is CAIEPGGMEQFF.

The rearrangement links TRBV20-1 to TRBJ1-5; there is no DNA to check the TCRdb D call of TRBD1. This CDR3 region has 15 residues. Per the germline V gene, CDR1 is DFQATT and CDR2 is SNEGSKA (reference sequence). CDR3 sequence reads: CSASTPTGGGQPQHF.

V usage is TRBV4-3 and J usage is TRBJ1-6; as DNA is missing, the TRBD1 call by TCRdb cannot be tested. This CDR3 contains 15 residues. Looked up from germline, CDR1 is LGHNA and CDR2 is YSLEER. CDR3 in amino acids: CASSQSGQLNSPLHF.

This sequence joins TRBV7-3 and TRBJ1-2; absent DNA, TCRdb's TRBD1 call cannot be checked. Per the germline V gene, CDR1 is SGHTA and CDR2 is FQGTGA. The CDR3 loop spans 17 amino acids. The CDR3 region is CASSLNYRGRLDYGYTF.

The chain has TRBV12-3 or TRBV12-4 and TRBJ2-1. The CDR3 spans 14 residues. CDR3 sequence reads: CASSLDDSYNEQFF.

The rearrangement uses TRBV12-3 or TRBV12-4 and TRBJ1-6; TCRdb proposes TRBD1, but this gene call is untestable without DNA. The CDR3 runs to 15 residues. CDR3 amino acids: CASSLGGQGNSPLHF.

The rearrangement uses TRBV3-1 and TRBJ1-6. CDR3 length: 15 residues. Germline CDR1 reads LGHDT; CDR2 reads YNNKEL (reference sequence). The CDR3 sequence: CASSQGSNRNSPLHF.

V usage is TRBV7-2 and J usage is TRBJ1-5. The CDR3 extends over 16 amino acids. Germline CDR1 is SGHTA and CDR2 is FQGNSA. CDR3: CASSLGLGSINQPQHF.